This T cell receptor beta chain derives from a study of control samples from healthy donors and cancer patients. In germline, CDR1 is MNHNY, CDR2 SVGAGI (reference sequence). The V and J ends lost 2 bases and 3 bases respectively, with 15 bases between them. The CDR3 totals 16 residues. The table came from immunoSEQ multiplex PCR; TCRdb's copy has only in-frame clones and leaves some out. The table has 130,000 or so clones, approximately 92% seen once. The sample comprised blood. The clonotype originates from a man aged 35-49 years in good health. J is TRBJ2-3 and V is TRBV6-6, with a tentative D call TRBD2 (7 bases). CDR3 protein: CASSYARGAGTDTQYF. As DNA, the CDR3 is TGTGCCAGCAGTTACGCCCGGGGGGCGGGGACAGATACGCAGTATTTT.